This TCR beta chain stems from a study of Ad26.COV2.S vaccination and SARS-CoV-2 variants. Study observations and caveats: People who got the vaccine or the placebo had similar non-spike TCR breadth.

Trimming took 7 bases from V and 5 from J; bases not matched to a gene: 8. CDR3 length: 14 amino acids. The V gene's germline CDR1 is LGHNT and CDR2 FRNRAP. About this clone: No antigen is known for it.

Described treatment: some 20 received Ad26.COV2.S at low or high dose, single or two shots; roughly five received placebo; per-sample allocation not given. Sampling was performed 63 days after the first vaccine or placebo injection. Sequencing was performed with immunoSEQ multiplex PCR; in TCRdb, only in-frame clones are kept and a portion is missing. The sample shows some 240,000 clones, around nine tenths of them seen only once. J is TRBJ2-7 and V is TRBV12-5, with TRBD1 matching 10 bases. Sequenced here: peripheral blood, sampled in a trial of Ad26.COV2.S vaccine versus placebo. The receptor comes from a person between 18 and 59 years old who received the Ad26.COV2.S COVID-19 vaccine or a placebo. The CDR3 sequence: CASATPGQGNEQYF. As DNA, the CDR3 is TGTGCTAGTGCTACCCCGGGACAGGGGAACGAGCAGTACTTC. Full variable domain (rest looked up from reference TRBV12-5 and TRBJ2-7): DARVTQTPRHKVTEMGQEVTMRCQPILGHNTVFWYRQTMMQGLELLAYFRNRAPLDDSGMPKDRFSAEMPDATLATLKIQPSEPRDSAVYFCASATPGQGNEQYFGPGTRLTVT.